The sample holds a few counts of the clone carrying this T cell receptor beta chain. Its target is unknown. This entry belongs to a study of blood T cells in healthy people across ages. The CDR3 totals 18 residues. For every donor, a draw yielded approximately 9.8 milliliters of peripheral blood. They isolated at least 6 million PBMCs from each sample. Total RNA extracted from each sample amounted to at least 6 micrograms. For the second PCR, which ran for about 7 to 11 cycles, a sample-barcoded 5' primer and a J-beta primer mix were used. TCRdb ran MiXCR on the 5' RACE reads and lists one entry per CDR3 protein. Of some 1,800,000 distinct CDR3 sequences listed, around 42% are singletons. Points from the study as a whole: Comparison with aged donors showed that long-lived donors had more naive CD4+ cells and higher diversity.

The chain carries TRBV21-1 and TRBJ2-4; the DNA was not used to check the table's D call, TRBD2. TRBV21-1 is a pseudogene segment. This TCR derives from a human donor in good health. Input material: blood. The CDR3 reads CASSKIDRALLAKNIQYF. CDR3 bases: TGTGCCAGCAGCAAAATCGACAGGGCCCTACTAGCCAAAAACATTCAGTACTTC.